This TCR beta chain was sequenced in a study of PD-L1 blockade in urothelial cancer. At the level of the study: Atezolizumab 1,200 mg was given intravenously every 3 weeks, starting 2014. Analyses were performed on blood at 3 weeks after treatment start (the second dose) and at 6 weeks.

About this clone: The antigen is unknown.

General study results and limits: Better survival was predicted by below-median pretreatment blood TCR clonality.

Profiling relied on immunoSEQ multiplex PCR, and the TCRdb table lists in-frame clones only, not all of them. Of more than 35,000 clones listed, around 82% are singletons. V lost 5 bases and J lost 4, with 11 bases in between. The CDR3 totals 13 residues. CDR1 SGHVS and CDR2 FNYEAQ come from the germline V gene. This receptor was identified in a man between 65 and 85 years old with urothelial cancer. Sequenced material: PBMCs, taken around atezolizumab (anti-PD-L1) treatment. The rearrangement uses TRBV7-6 and TRBJ1-2; the D gene is possibly TRBD1 (6 bases). The CDR3 nucleotides are TGTGCCAGCAGCGAAGGACAGTTCTATGGCTACACCTTC. It specifies CASSEGQFYGYTF.